These T cell receptor beta chains were read from a single sample in a study of blood T cell repertoires in COVID-19. The method was immunoSEQ multiplex PCR; TCRdb's version includes in-frame clones alone and lacks a portion of them. The top ten clones hold approximately 9.8% of a sample with a few hundred thousand clones, around nine tenths of them seen once. The sample was peripheral blood. The receptors shown here come from a man aged 40-49 years who had recovered from COVID-19. Each CDR3 is given with its conserved first and last residue. The D gene is left open where the match is weak. Clone size is given for some rows only: seen once, a few or many times, or a class if the clone is expanded.

J gene,clone size,D gene,V gene,CDR3 DNA,CDR3 protein
TRBJ2-7,-,-,TRBV7-9,TGTGCCAGCAGCGCATCAGGAATCCCCGAGCAGTACTTC,CASSASGIPEQYF
TRBJ2-1,once,TRBD2,TRBV5-1,TGCGCCAGCAGCTTGAATACGGGGGGGCGGTACAATGAGCAGTTCTTC,CASSLNTGGRYNEQFF
TRBJ2-5,few,TRBD2,TRBV5-1,TGCGCCAGCAGCTTGTGGACTAGCGGGGAGACCCAGTACTTC,CASSLWTSGETQYF
TRBJ2-7,once,-,TRBV21-1,TGTGCCAGCGCGGGACAGTTCGAGGACGAGCAGTACTTC,CASAGQFEDEQYF
TRBJ1-1,-,-,TRBV15,TGTGCCACCAGCAGAGATATGGGCTCGGAAGCTTTCTTT,CATSRDMGSEAFF
TRBJ2-1,-,TRBD2,TRBV11-2,TGTGCCAGCAGCCCCCGGACTAGCGGGGGCTTCATCGATGAGCAGTTCTTC,CASSPRTSGGFIDEQFF
TRBJ2-5,-,-,TRBV7-8,TGTGCCAGCAGCCCTATGGAGACCCAGTACTTC,CASSPMETQYF
TRBJ1-2,-,-,TRBV10-3,TGTGCCATCAGAACTGAGTTGTGGACAGATGGCTACACCTTC,CAIRTELWTDGYTF
TRBJ2-1,-,TRBD2,TRBV19,TGTGCCAGTAGTATACTACTAGCGGGAGGGAACAATGAGCAGTTCTTC,CASSILLAGGNNEQFF
TRBJ1-2,-,-,TRBV29-1,TGCAGCGTCTCAGATGGCTACACCTTC,CSVSDGYTF
TRBJ1-6,-,TRBD1,TRBV5-1,TGCGCCAGCAGCTTGACAGGGGGCACGTCGAATTCACCCCTCCACTTT,CASSLTGGTSNSPLHF
TRBJ2-7,once,-,TRBV27,TGTGCCAGCAGTTTTAGGGGAAACGGTGAGCAGTACTTC,CASSFRGNGEQYF
TRBJ2-4,-,-,TRBV14,TGTGCCAGCAGCCAATGGGGCGGGGTGAAGTACTTC,CASSQWGGVKYF
TRBJ1-2,-,-,TRBV7-9,TGTGCCAGCAGCTTAGATACTTATGGCTACACCTTC,CASSLDTYGYTF
TRBJ2-3,-,TRBD2,TRBV7-6,TGTGCCAGCAGCCAGATGACTAGCGGGAGTTCAGATACGCAGTATTTT,CASSQMTSGSSDTQYF
TRBJ2-7,-,TRBD2,TRBV7-6,TGTGCCAGCAGCCAGGCTAGCGGGGGAACCACCCGGGTCCCCTACGAGCAGTACTTC,CASSQASGGTTRVPYEQYF
TRBJ2-7,-,-,TRBV25-1,TGTGCCAGCAGTGAATCGGAGTATGGGCAGTACTTC,CASSESEYGQYF
TRBJ1-1,-,-,TRBV12-5,TGTGCTAGTGCCGCCGGGACAAGGAACACTGAAGCTTTCTTT,CASAAGTRNTEAFF
TRBJ2-3,-,-,TRBV2,TGTGCCAGCAGTGGGCTTCAGGGGCGAGATACGCAGTATTTT,CASSGLQGRDTQYF
TRBJ2-7,-,TRBD1,TRBV6-5,TGTGCCAGCAGTTACCGTCGGACAGGGAGCTACGAGCAGTACTTC,CASSYRRTGSYEQYF
TRBJ2-1,-,-,TRBV5-1,TGCGCCAGCAGCCCGGCGGGGTTCAATGAGCAGTTCTTC,CASSPAGFNEQFF
TRBJ2-1,-,TRBD2,TRBV10-3,TGTGCCATCAGTGGGGGAAATAGCGGGACGGGGAGGTACAATGAGCAGTTCTTC,CAISGGNSGTGRYNEQFF
TRBJ2-2,few,-,TRBV6-5,TGTGCCAGCAGGTCCCGGGGGGAGCTGTTTTTT,CASRSRGELFF
TRBJ2-7,-,-,TRBV15,TGTGCCACCAGCAGAGATCGGGTGGGAGACCCCAGCTACGAGCAGTACTTC,CATSRDRVGDPSYEQYF
TRBJ1-1,-,-,TRBV18,TGTGCCAGCTCACGGCTCACGGGGGGCGCGAACACTGAAGCTTTCTTT,CASSRLTGGANTEAFF
TRBJ2-5,-,-,TRBV5-1,TGCGCCAGCAGCTCCCAACAACAAGAGACCCAGTACTTC,CASSSQQQETQYF
TRBJ1-5,-,-,TRBV5-8,TGTGCCAGCAGCCCGCTAACCGGGGGGATGAGCAATCAGCCCCAGCATTTT,CASSPLTGGMSNQPQHF
TRBJ1-4,-,-,TRBV21-1,TGTGCCAGGATCCGTGAGGGGGAAAATGATGCAACTAATGAAAAACTGTTTTTT,CARIREGENDATNEKLFF
TRBJ2-7,-,-,TRBV15,TGTGCCACCAGCAGATTCGGCGTGGGGCTGAACGAGCAGTACTTC,CATSRFGVGLNEQYF
TRBJ2-1,-,-,TRBV6-2/TRBV6-3,TGTGCCAGCAGTTACACCTTGCGGGGCAATGAGCAGTTCTTC,CASSYTLRGNEQFF
TRBJ1-3,-,-,TRBV7-8,TGTGCCAGCAGCTTAGAAGTGCCGTATAGCTCTGGAAACACCATATATTTT,CASSLEVPYSSGNTIYF
TRBJ1-5,-,-,TRBV29-1,TGCAGCGTTGGAGGGGGGGCGAGCAATCAGCCCCAGCATTTT,CSVGGGASNQPQHF
TRBJ2-3,-,TRBD2,TRBV6-5,TGTGCCAGCCAAAGAGCGGGGGGGGTCACAGATACGCAGTATTTT,CASQRAGGVTDTQYF
TRBJ2-2,once,-,TRBV5-4,TGTGCCAGCAGGATGCAGGGTACCGGGGAGCTGTTTTTT,CASRMQGTGELFF
TRBJ2-2,-,-,TRBV3-1/TRBV3-2,TGTGCCAGCAGCCAAGTCCTCGCCGGGGAGCTGTTTTTT,CASSQVLAGELFF
TRBJ1-1,-,-,TRBV18,TGTGCCAGCTCACTGTCAATGAACACTGAAGCTTTCTTT,CASSLSMNTEAFF
TRBJ1-2,once,-,TRBV30,TGTGCCTGGAGTGTAGGCGGAGCCTATGGCTACACCTTC,CAWSVGGAYGYTF
TRBJ2-7,-,-,TRBV2,TGTGCCAGCAGCCGCGACAGGTTCCGTGACTTC,CASSRDRFRDF
TRBJ2-7,-,-,TRBV19,TGTGCCAGTAGTTGGAAGCAGGGTGGCGAGCAGTACTTC,CASSWKQGGEQYF
TRBJ2-7,once,-,TRBV19,TGTGCCAGTACCCCCCATCGACAGGCGAGAGGCTACGAGCAGTACTTC,CASTPHRQARGYEQYF
TRBJ1-2,once,-,TRBV2,TGTGCCAGCAGTCCTGACAGCTATGGCTACACCTTC,CASSPDSYGYTF
TRBJ2-7,once,TRBD2,TRBV6-2/TRBV6-3,TGTGCCAGCAGTTACTCGGGAGGGTCTTACGAGCAGTACTTC,CASSYSGGSYEQYF
TRBJ2-2,-,-,TRBV5-6,TGTGCCAGCAGCTTGGTCCCAGCGTCGGGGGAGCTGTTTTTT,CASSLVPASGELFF